This TCR beta chain was profiled in a study of CD8+ T cells in alopecia areata. As for the study in general: Patients in the treated group were given tofacitinib by mouth, 5 to 10 mg twice a day. Study conclusions and caveats: Besides other cells, scalp samples also yield sequences of resident alphabeta T cells from normal skin.

Once RNA had been extracted, it was reverse transcribed into cDNA to act as the sequencing template. Profiled with immunoSEQ multiplex PCR; TCRdb holds only in-frame clones, not every one. The sample holds approximately 150,000 clones; over 70% are singletons and the top ten take about 16%. Peripheral blood and lesional scalp punch biopsies came from alopecia areata patients. The CDR3 contains 16 residues. Looked up from germline, CDR1 is SGDLS and CDR2 is YYNGEE. J gave up 0 bases and V 0 bases, and 2 bases lay outside the gene matches. Points on this clone: Its antigen is currently unknown.

The sample was CD8+ T cells sorted from blood, taken at week 0. The clonotype was recovered from a human donor with alopecia areata. V gene TRBV9 combines with J gene TRBJ2-3; 9 bases map to TRBD2. Here the CDR3 reads CASSVGGRASTDTQYF. The CDR3 bases are TGTGCCAGCAGCGTAGGCGGGAGGGCTAGCACAGATACGCAGTATTTT.